This T cell receptor beta chain was sequenced for a study of T cell responses to AZD1222 COVID-19 vaccine. With regard to this clone: Its antigen is unidentified.

This CDR3 comprises 14 residues. Per germline, CDR1 MNHEY and CDR2 SVGAGI. J was trimmed by 8 bases and V by 5 bases; bases with no gene match: 11. Findings and limits, study-wide: Within unmutated variant regions lay the reported targets of nearly half of spike-specific TCRs. Vaccination with two AZD1222 doses was followed by a rise in Spike-specific TCR breadth and depth. Clonal diversity was possibly underestimated, and the donors were mostly white British, with more females.

Here immunoSEQ multiplex PCR was the method, and the copy in TCRdb shows in-frame clones only, minus some. Among 150,000 to 180,000 clones, roughly nine tenths were seen once, and the ten largest hold approximately 20%. The sample here was peripheral blood, taken on day 0 of AZD1222 vaccination. This TCR was recovered from an adult in good health. This chain links TRBV6-5 with TRBJ1-2, with TRBD1 matching over 7 bases. CDR3 DNA sequence: TGTGCCAGCAGTATCCCAGGGGGTTTTTGGGGCTACACCTTC. Its protein is CASSIPGGFWGYTF.